This TCR beta chain emerged from a study of response to subunit inactivated influenza vaccine. Study observations and caveats: There was a suggestion from the authors that each seasonal influenza vaccination recruits few new T cells.

This clonotype was recorded a few times. Its specificity is not known. TCRdb ran MiXCR on the RT-PCR reads and lists one entry per CDR3 protein. The table has roughly 650,000 distinct CDR3 sequences, around 15% seen once. Between the trimmed V and J ends, which lost 0 bases and 4 bases, there was a span of 18 bases. The CDR3 length is 18 residues. Germline loops: CDR1 LGHNA, CDR2 YSLEER. This TCR was recovered from a man aged 45-65 years who received an inactivated influenza vaccine. The sequenced sample was PBMCs from blood, obtained roughly 15 days before vaccination. The chain carries TRBV4-3 and TRBJ1-4, with D possibly TRBD1 on 5 matching bases. The CDR3 DNA reads as TGCGCCAGCAGCCAAGATTCGGGACTGCTAGGGAGTAATGAAAAACTGTTTTTT. Its translation: CASSQDSGLLGSNEKLFF.